The T cell receptor (beta chain) described here comes from a study of OX40 agonist ivuxolimab in advanced cancers. Across the whole study: The study reported partial responses in three patients: one hepatocellular carcinoma, two cutaneous melanoma.

On this clone: Antigen unknown.

Using immunoSEQ multiplex PCR, the repertoire was profiled, and TCRdb retains in-frame clones only, with some absent. The table lists about 92,000 clones, roughly nine tenths of them singletons. The V end lost 0 bases, the J end lost 6 bases, and 6 bases lay between the germline ends. Germline CDR1 and CDR2: LNHNV and YYDKDF (reference sequence). This CDR3 spans 12 amino acids. Overall study results and limits: There were, on average, more expanded clones in CD8+ T cells than in CD4+.

Exclusion of a patient followed from autoimmune disease history or systemic immunosuppression. Material: CD4+ or CD8+ T cells sorted from blood, obtained in a trial of the OX40 agonist ivuxolimab. This chain joins TRBV15 and TRBJ2-7; the D is unclear. The TCR comes from an adult with an advanced solid tumor such as melanoma, head and neck, liver or kidney cancer. The CDR3 bases are TGTGCCACCAGCAGAGAGGTCGGCGAGCAGTACTTC. Residues: CATSREVGEQYF.